This TCR beta chain comes out of a study of shared clonotypes between healthy human individuals. Terminally differentiated effector memory CD45RA+ cells were excluded from the naive CD8 cells, which were CD45RO-negative and positively selected for CCR7. Libraries were prepared by immunoSEQ multiplex PCR; TCRdb keeps only in-frame clonotypes and omits some of them. The sample consists of about 2 million clones, roughly 95% of them appearing once. The CDR3 loop spans 16 amino acids. Germline CDR1 reads MNHEY; CDR2 reads SMNVEV (reference sequence). Trimming stripped 0 bases from V and 8 bases from J, with 19 bases between.

Sequencing was done on a sample of naive CD8+ T cells sorted from blood. The V call is TRBV27, the J call TRBJ1-2, with D tentatively TRBD1 (5 bases). The receptor was isolated from a man between 18 and 29 years old in good health. CDR3 DNA: TGTGCCAGCAGTTTATCAGGCGGGGGTCCCATATGGGGCTACACCTTC. Protein: CASSLSGGGPIWGYTF.